Listed here are 22 T cell receptor beta chains from one sample, sequenced in a study of CD8+CD57+ T cells in acquired aplastic anemia (dated by TCRdb to 2017 to 2018). Expansion of CD8+CD57+ cells had been shown by flow cytometry in the patients chosen for sequencing. The sequencing machine was an Illumina HiSeq 2000. Genomic DNA served as template for TCR beta VDJ combination and CDR3 sequence profiling. TCRdb itself trimmed the public reads at Q25 with fastp, ran MiXCR and retained productive beta chains. Each CDR3 protein appears once, grouped with its most common genes and DNA. The sample records about 470,000 distinct CDR3 sequences, under 40% of which are singletons. Of the sample, about 0.8% is held by the ten largest clones. Sequencing used sorted CD4+, CD8+, or CD8+CD57+ T cells (not recorded which) from PBMCs. These receptor sequences come from a human donor with aplastic anemia.

The chain employs TRBV2 and TRBJ1-6; the match to TRBD1 covers 10 bases. This CDR3 has 15 amino acids. CDR1 is SNHLY and CDR2 is FYNNEI in the germline V gene. The V and J ends lost 7 bases and 6 bases, in that order; junction bases with no gene match: 6. CDR3 nucleotide sequence: TGTGCCAGCACTTTCAGGACAGGGGGTAATTCACCCCTCCACTTT. It is translated as CASTFRTGGNSPLHF.

The chain employs TRBV30 and TRBJ1-3, with 9 bases that match TRBD1. The CDR3 extends over 17 amino acids. J was trimmed by 2 bases and V by 2 bases; bases with no gene match: 10. Germline V gene sequence: CDR1 GTSNPN, CDR2 SVGIG (reference sequence). As DNA, the CDR3 is TGTGCCTGGAGTTCGAAGGACAGGGGAGAAGCTGGAAACACCATATATTTT. Residues: CAWSSKDRGEAGNTIYF.

Points on this clonotype: The germline gene is not matched at one end of the junction; a read error may be the cause. The chain links TRBV7-8 to TRBJ2-2; possible D gene TRBD2, 6 bases. This CDR3 contains 13 residues. Germline CDR1 is SGHVS and CDR2 is FQNEAQ. The chain's CDR3 is CASSPQYTGGLFF. CDR3 nucleotide sequence: TGTGCCAGCAGTCCCCAATACACCGGGGGGCTGTTTTTT.

The chain is built from TRBV6-1 and TRBJ2-5; 9 positions match TRBD1. The CDR3 is 21 residues long. CDR1 is MNHNS, CDR2 SASEGT, per germline. J lost 4 bases, V lost 3 bases, and 24 bases had no gene match. As DNA, the CDR3 is TGTGCCAGCAGTGAGCGAGGACAGGGGTGGGGAAGGCACCCTCTTGGAGAGACCCAGTACTTC. Its translation: CASSERGQGWGRHPLGETQYF.

This clonotype came up many times. The gene calls are TRBV20-1 and TRBJ2-7, with a tentative D call TRBD2 (5 bases). With 5 bases removed from V and 4 bases from J, the gap between germline ends came to 21 bases. Looked up from germline, CDR1 is DFQATT and CDR2 is SNEGSKA (reference sequence). The CDR3 has 15 amino acids. CDR3 residues: CSARRSLAGAYEQYF. CDR3 coding DNA: TGCAGTGCTCGAAGATCCCTAGCTGGCGCGTACGAGCAGTACTTC.

This clonotype appeared once. The rearrangement joins TRBV20-1 to TRBJ2-5, with D unresolved. This CDR3 has 12 amino acids. The V end lost 7 bases, the J end lost 5 bases, and 14 bases lay between the germline ends. Germline V CDR1 and CDR2: DFQATT, SNEGSKA (reference sequence). For the CDR3, the DNA is TGCAGTGTCGGCGAGGCTGCCGAGACCCAGTACTTC. It is translated as CSVGEAAETQYF.

For this clonotype: One base away lies a much larger clone, so this may be a sequencing read error. The chain carries TRBV3-1 and TRBJ1-2; no clear D gene. Looked up from germline, CDR1 is LGHDT and CDR2 is YNNKEL (reference sequence). This CDR3 contains 14 residues. V was pared by 5 bases and J by 3 bases, with 13 bases between. CDR3 region: CASSVGGMDYGYTF. The DNA of the CDR3 is TGTGCCAGCAGCGTAGGCGGTATGGACTATGGCTACACCTTC.

Notes on this clonotype: It may be a read error: a sequence one base away is much more abundant. The chain carries TRBV11-2 and TRBJ1-6; TRBD1 aligns across 9 bases. The CDR3 loop spans 18 amino acids. Germline V CDR1 and CDR2: SGHAT, FQNNGV. CDR3 sequence (DNA): TGTGCCAGCAGCTTAGAAGGGACAGGGATCTCCCATAATTCACCCCTCCACTTT. It specifies CASSLEGTGISHNSPLHF.

J is TRBJ2-1 and V is TRBV5-1; 9 bases align to TRBD1. The CDR3 runs 14 residues. V shed 6 bases, J shed 3 bases, and the junction held 4 bases outside the gene matches. The germline V gene encodes CDR1 SGHRS and CDR2 YFSETQ. The CDR3: CASNGDRVYNEQFF. The CDR3 DNA is TGCGCCAGCAATGGGGACAGGGTCTACAATGAGCAGTTCTTC. Full variable domain (remainder filled in from reference TRBV5-1 and TRBJ2-1): KAGVTQTPRYLIKTRGQQVTLSCSPISGHRSVSWYQQTPGQGLQFLFEYFSETQRNKGNFPGRFSGRQFSNSRSEMNVSTLELGDSALYLCASNGDRVYNEQFFGPGTRLTVL.

The chain couples TRBV30 to TRBJ1-2; 7 bases fit TRBD1. The V gene's germline CDR1 is GTSNPN and CDR2 SVGIG (reference sequence). The J segment lost 6 bases and the V segment lost 4 bases, leaving 11 bases of the junction unmatched. The CDR3 covers 14 residues. Written as DNA, the CDR3 is TGTGCCTGGACCCGGAGAGACAGGGTTAATGGCTACACCTTC. Translated, it gives CAWTRRDRVNGYTF.

The chain employs TRBV20-1 and TRBJ1-1, with unresolved D. CDR1 and CDR2 from the germline V gene are DFQATT and SNEGSKA (reference sequence). This CDR3 spans 15 amino acids. The germline V and J ends were trimmed by 5 bases and 1 base, with 17 bases remaining between them. CDR3: CSAQSIRQKNTEAFF. In DNA form, the CDR3 reads TGCAGTGCTCAGTCTATCAGACAAAAGAACACTGAAGCTTTCTTT.

The chain has TRBV19 and TRBJ1-2, with no clear D. The CDR3 totals 16 residues. The V end was cut by 6 bases, the J end by 6 bases, with 23 bases between. Germline V gene data show CDR1 as LNHDA and CDR2 as SQIVND (reference sequence). CDR3 nucleotides: TGTGCCAGTAGCTACCTGACCGGGAGTATCGTGCATGGCTACACCTTC. This encodes CASSYLTGSIVHGYTF. Full variable domain (remainder filled in from reference TRBV19 and TRBJ1-2): DGGITQSPKYLFRKEGQNVTLSCEQNLNHDAMYWYRQDPGQGLRLIYYSQIVNDFQKGDIAEGYSVSREKKESFPLTVTSAQKNPTAFYLCASSYLTGSIVHGYTFGSGTRLTVV.

This clonotype has more than one count but fewer than ten. V is TRBV13 and J is TRBJ1-1, with TRBD1 identical over 8 bases. The germline CDR1 and CDR2 sequences are PRHDT and FYEKMQ (reference sequence). Losses at the gene ends were 2 bases for V and 7 bases for J; bases not matched to a gene: 6. This CDR3 comprises 14 residues. CDR3 DNA: TGTGCCAGCAGCTTAAGGCAGGGGGCAGATGAAGCTTTCTTT. Its translation is CASSLRQGADEAFF.

This clonotype was found many times. The chain links TRBV7-8 to TRBJ1-2; 9 nucleotides line up with TRBD1. CDR3 size: 17 residues. The trim removed 3 bases at V and 4 bases at J, leaving 12 bases unmatched. The germline gives CDR1 SGHVS, CDR2 FQNEAQ. The CDR3, as DNA: TGTGCCAGCAGCTTGGATTCCGGGACAGGGAAGACCTATGGCTACACCTTC. Residues: CASSLDSGTGKTYGYTF.

This sequence joins TRBV30 and TRBJ2-7, with 10 nucleotides matching TRBD1. The CDR3 has 15 residues. Germline V gene sequence: CDR1 GTSNPN, CDR2 SVGIG (reference sequence). V dropped 3 bases and J dropped 4; count of bases not matched to a gene: 9. The CDR3 reads CAWSVRRDRGYEQYF. The CDR3, as DNA: TGTGCCTGGAGCGTACGCCGGGACAGGGGATACGAGCAGTACTTC.

The CDR3 coding sequence is TGTGCCAGCAGTTCCGGGTTTCTGGGGGAGACCCAGTACTTC. Translating it yields CASSSGFLGETQYF. The chain carries TRBV12-3 or TRBV12-4 and TRBJ2-5, with D unclear. Trimming cost V 4 bases and J 5 bases, with 14 bases left between them. The CDR3 totals 14 residues.

This clonotype appeared many times. The CDR3 protein is CSARQPDRGLGYTF. CDR3 DNA: TGCAGTGCTAGACAACCGGACAGGGGGCTGGGCTACACCTTC. V gene TRBV20-1 combines with J gene TRBJ1-2; TRBD1 aligns across 11 bases. J lost 8 bases, V lost 2 bases, and 7 bases had no gene match. The CDR3 runs to 14 residues. Germline V gene sequence: CDR1 DFQATT, CDR2 SNEGSKA (reference sequence).

A single count supports this clonotype. V gene TRBV20-1 combines with J gene TRBJ2-2; tentatively, D is TRBD1 or TRBD2 (6 bases each). This CDR3 region has 14 residues. The germline CDR1 and CDR2 sequences are DFQATT and SNEGSKA (reference sequence). With 3 bases removed from V and 6 bases from J, the gap between germline ends came to 14 bases. The CDR3 DNA reads TGCAGTGCTAGGCCAGGAGGGGGGCCCGGGGAGCTGTTTTTT. Translating gives CSARPGGGPGELFF.

This clonotype was recorded many times. The CDR3 spells CASSARDTEQYF. The CDR3 coding sequence is TGTGCCAGCAGCGCCCGGGACACCGAGCAGTACTTC. The rearrangement uses TRBV7-9 and TRBJ2-7; D possibly corresponds to TRBD1 (6 bases). Per germline, CDR1 SEHNR and CDR2 FQNEAQ (reference sequence). V lost 5 bases to trimming and J lost 6 bases, with 11 bases between them. This CDR3 region has 12 residues.

The chain links TRBV12-3 or TRBV12-4 to TRBJ2-1; 8 nucleotides agree with TRBD1. There are 14 residues in the CDR3. Trimming cost V 3 bases and J 6 bases; bases outside gene matches: 4. DNA of the CDR3: TGTGCCAGCAGTTTCCAGGGGGCATCCAATGAGCAGTTCTTC. Encoded protein: CASSFQGASNEQFF.

This clonotype has a handful of counts. J is TRBJ1-3 and V is TRBV20-1; 8 nucleotides agree with TRBD1. The CDR3 loop spans 15 amino acids. J gave up 4 bases and V 1 base, and 6 bases lay outside the gene matches. Germline assignment: CDR1 DFQATT and CDR2 SNEGSKA (reference sequence). The CDR3 DNA reads TGCAGTGCTAGAGCCGGCAGGGGGCCCGGAAACACCATATATTTT. Its translation: CSARAGRGPGNTIYF.

There are many counts of this clonotype. The V and J genes are TRBV7-2 and TRBJ1-1; 8 nucleotides match TRBD1. The CDR3 spans 11 residues. The V segment lost 6 bases and the J segment 11 bases; nucleotides outside the gene matches: 5. The germline V gene encodes CDR1 SGHTA and CDR2 FQGNSA. The CDR3 bases are TGTGCCAGCAGGTACAGGGGGGAGGCTTTCTTT. It specifies CASRYRGEAFF.